This TCR beta chain was documented in a study of PD-1 blockade in classical Hodgkin lymphoma. Indicated time point: cycle 4 day 1 (C4D1), after 6 weeks of nivolumab. There was relapse after autologous stem cell transplantation in every patient, and there was variation in brentuximab vedotin exposure. The authors purified CD4+ T cells from thawed PBMCs by magnetic negative selection. Sequencing was performed with immunoSEQ multiplex PCR; in TCRdb, only in-frame clones are kept and a portion is missing. This sample has 25,000 to 35,000 clones; about 86% occur once, and the top ten carry roughly 0.83%. Germline values: CDR1 MNHEY, CDR2 SMNVEV (reference sequence). This CDR3 is built from 15 residues. V lost 7 bases and J lost 4, with 16 bases in between. In the case of this clone: As yet, its antigen is unknown.

Regarding the study as a whole: Whatever underlies the repertoire differences (possibly disease activity or prior therapy) remains undefined. Complete responders showed a baseline diversity that resembled the diversity of newly diagnosed patients.

The starting material was CD4+ T cells from blood, obtained before the fourth cycle of nivolumab. The chain couples TRBV27 to TRBJ2-2, with D unclear. The receptor comes from a human donor with classical Hodgkin lymphoma. In nucleotides, the CDR3 is TGTGCCAGCACGATCAAGGTGCACTCCACCGGGGAGCTGTTTTTT. This translates into CASTIKVHSTGELFF.